The 16 T cell receptor beta chains below were found in one sample sequenced in a study of T-cell reconstitution after alpha-beta-depleted transplantation in children (dated by TCRdb to the mid-2010s). The receptor library was made with PCR. Sequencing was carried out with an Illumina HiSeq 2500. TCR library preparation used molecular barcoding, with unique molecular identifiers applied to normalize quantification of the TCRbeta repertoire. The public reads were reanalyzed by TCRdb: fastp trimming at Q25, MiXCR alignment, in-frame beta chains only. Duplicate CDR3 protein sequences are folded into a single record with the most common DNA and genes. The sample records roughly 340,000 distinct CDR3 sequences, 15% to 20% of which are singletons. Of the sample, roughly 40% is held by the ten largest clones. What the treatment or condition label conveys for this sample: allogeneic hematopoietic cell transplantation with graft depleted of TCRalphabeta T cells and CD19 B cells.

The material sequenced was PBMCs, mostly from graft donor cells, taken 360 days after TCRalphabeta/CD19-depleted stem cell transplant. All receptors derive from a male patient between 2 and 10 years old who had a stem cell transplant for acute lymphoblastic leukemia, so the T cells may come from the graft donor.

This clonotype was counted ten times or more. The chain employs TRBV28 and TRBJ2-1, with TRBD2 matching over 8 bases. The V and J ends lost 6 bases and 1 base, in that order; junction bases with no gene match: 5. Germline CDR1 and CDR2: MDHEN and SYDVKM. The CDR3 runs 15 residues. For the CDR3, the DNA is TGTGCCAGCAGCATGGGGACTAGTTCCTACAATGAGCAGTTCTTC. It codes for CASSMGTSSYNEQFF.

The chain joins TRBV24-1 to TRBJ2-1; 8 bases agree with TRBD1. This CDR3 has 15 amino acids. Per the germline V gene, CDR1 is KGHDR and CDR2 is SFDVKD. J gave up 9 bases and V 3 bases, and 9 bases lay outside the gene matches. The DNA for the CDR3 is TGTGCCACCAGTGATCCGGGGTGGACAGGGAGTGAGCAGTTCTTC. Translating gives CATSDPGWTGSEQFF.

This chain links TRBV30 with TRBJ1-1; D remains unclear. The CDR3 covers 13 residues. Germline-derived CDR1 and CDR2 are GTSNPN and SVGIG (reference sequence). V lost 0 bases, J lost 2 bases, and 7 bases lay in between. The CDR3: CAWSVQDNTEAFF. In DNA form, the CDR3 reads TGTGCCTGGAGTGTACAAGATAACACTGAAGCTTTCTTT.

The rearrangement joins TRBV28 to TRBJ2-7, with unresolved D. This CDR3 has 12 residues. V was shortened by 3 bases and J by 4 bases, with 7 bases between the two germline ends. CDR1 is MDHEN, CDR2 SYDVKM, per germline. CDR3 bases: TGTGCCAGCAGTTTGGCGGAATACGAGCAGTACTTC. It specifies CASSLAEYEQYF.

This clonotype has a handful of counts. The chain recombines TRBV15 with TRBJ2-5, with D perhaps TRBD2 (6 bases). The V and J ends lost 8 bases and 4 bases respectively, with 11 bases between them. Germline lookup yields CDR1 LNHNV and CDR2 YYDKDF (reference sequence). The CDR3 totals 12 residues. The CDR3 nucleotides are TGTGCCACCGAGAGCGGGTCAGAGACCCAGTACTTC. It encodes CATESGSETQYF.

J is TRBJ2-1 and V is TRBV5-1; 13 nucleotides align to TRBD2. The ends lost 4 bases at V and 7 bases at J; junction bases unmatched: 5. The CDR3 consists of 15 residues. The V gene's germline CDR1 is SGHRS and CDR2 YFSETQ. CDR3 nucleotide sequence: TGCGCCAGCAGCGGAACTAGCGGGAGGGCGAATGAGCAGTTCTTC. It yields the protein CASSGTSGRANEQFF.

The gene calls are TRBV7-8 and TRBJ2-1; perhaps D is TRBD1 or TRBD2 (5 bases each). Trimming removed 1 base at V and 2 bases at J, with 9 bases between. The CDR3 is 15 amino acids. The germline V gene encodes CDR1 SGHVS and CDR2 FQNEAQ. DNA for the CDR3: TGTGCCAGCAGCTTAGTGGGGGACCCCTACAATGAGCAGTTCTTC. Translating it yields CASSLVGDPYNEQFF.

This clonotype was detected ten times or more. The genes are TRBV5-1 and TRBJ2-2, with D tentatively TRBD2 (5 bases). The CDR3 is 15 residues long. V lost 3 bases, J lost 1 base, and 10 bases lay in between. The germline gives CDR1 SGHRS, CDR2 YFSETQ. The CDR3: CASSYNGGNTGELFF. The CDR3 nucleotides are TGCGCCAGCAGCTATAACGGAGGGAACACCGGGGAGCTGTTTTTT. The full variable domain, with the rest looked up from reference TRBV5-1 and TRBJ2-2, is KAGVTQTPRYLIKTRGQQVTLSCSPISGHRSVSWYQQTPGQGLQFLFEYFSETQRNKGNFPGRFSGRQFSNSRSEMNVSTLELGDSALYLCASSYNGGNTGELFFGEGSRLTVL.

The chain links TRBV20-1 to TRBJ1-1; weak D call: TRBD1 (5 bases). Germline V gene data show CDR1 as DFQATT and CDR2 as SNEGSKA (reference sequence). Between the trimmed V and J ends, which lost 2 bases and 0 bases, there was a span of 10 bases. The CDR3 is 14 amino acids. Written as DNA, the CDR3 is TGCAGTGCTAGAAAAGGGGCTGTGAACACTGAAGCTTTCTTT. Its protein is CSARKGAVNTEAFF.

This chain connects TRBV5-1 to TRBJ2-1; no definite D call. Trimming pared 0 bases from V and 8 bases from J, leaving 6 bases between. The CDR3 has 12 residues. The germline CDR1 and CDR2 sequences are SGHRS and YFSETQ. Here the CDR3 reads CASSLEKDEQFF. CDR3 sequence (DNA): TGCGCCAGCAGCTTGGAGAAGGATGAGCAGTTCTTC.

In its sample, this clonotype was seen a few times. V gene TRBV12-3 or TRBV12-4 combines with J gene TRBJ2-1, with D hard to call. Trimming removed 0 bases from V and 6 bases from J, with 18 bases in between. The CDR3 loop spans 17 amino acids. The CDR3 DNA reads TGTGCCAGCAGTTTAGCGGAAGGCAGGCCACAATTCAATGAGCAGTTCTTC. Protein: CASSLAEGRPQFNEQFF.

Many counts were recorded for this clonotype. This sequence joins TRBV12-3 or TRBV12-4 and TRBJ2-7; 8 nucleotides match TRBD1. This CDR3 has 14 residues. V shed 7 bases and J 1 base; nucleotides not matched to a gene: 6. CDR3 loop: CASTRDRTSYEQYF. CDR3 DNA sequence: TGTGCCAGCACCCGGGACAGGACTTCCTACGAGCAGTACTTC.

CDR3 region: CASSQDPGRTGELFF. The DNA for the CDR3 is TGTGCCAGCAGCCAAGATCCAGGACGAACCGGGGAGCTGTTTTTT. This sequence joins TRBV3-1 and TRBJ2-2; no clear D gene. The CDR3 length is 15 residues. V was cut by 0 bases and J by 5 bases, with 10 bases left in between. Germline CDR1 and CDR2: LGHDT and YNNKEL (reference sequence).

This clonotype was found a few times. The chain employs TRBV20-1 and TRBJ1-5, with D tentatively TRBD1 (6 bases). V was shortened by 6 bases and J by 6 bases, with 12 bases between the two germline ends. This CDR3 region has 12 residues. Germline V gene lookup returns CDR1 DFQATT and CDR2 SNEGSKA (reference sequence). CDR3 loop: CSARNRVQPQHF. The CDR3 DNA is TGCAGTGCGCGGAACAGGGTTCAGCCCCAGCATTTT.

The sample holds many counts of this clonotype. The chain is built from TRBV6-5 and TRBJ2-1; TRBD2 matches 8 bases. This CDR3 is 16 amino acids long. The junction had 8 bases not matched to a gene; V was cut back by 2 bases and J by 5 bases. Germline CDR1 and CDR2: MNHEY and SVGAGI. CDR3: CASSYRREALDNEQFF. The CDR3 DNA follows: TGTGCCAGCAGTTACCGGCGGGAGGCCCTTGACAATGAGCAGTTCTTC.

This clonotype has at least ten counts. The rearrangement uses TRBV29-1 and TRBJ2-1; D not resolved. CDR3 length: 12 amino acids. Trimming removed 5 bases from V and 8 bases from J, with 13 bases in between. Germline CDR1 and CDR2: SQVTM and ANQGSEA. The CDR3 DNA follows: TGCAGCGTTTTGGGCGGTAACTATGAGCAGTTCTTC. Translating it yields CSVLGGNYEQFF.